These T cell receptor beta chains were read from a single sample in a study of blood T cell repertoires in COVID-19. Profiling relied on immunoSEQ multiplex PCR, and the TCRdb table lists in-frame clones only, not all of them. The profile covers about 330,000 clones, with over 70% appearing a single time and about 4.7% taken by the ten largest. The sequencing input was PBMCs or T cells enriched from blood (not recorded which). These receptors were collected from a man aged 30 to 39 who had recovered from COVID-19. The CDR3 runs from the conserved cysteine through the conserved F or W. A D gene is named only where the DNA matches it firmly. Where a row states a size, it is once, few, many or the class of an expanded clone; other rows omit it.

V: TRBV11-2
size: NA
D: NA
J: TRBJ2-7
DNA: TGTGCCAGCTCAGGGATTTTCCACGAGCAGTACTTC
CDR3: CASSGIFHEQYF

V: TRBV7-9
size: NA
D: NA
J: TRBJ1-6
DNA: TGTGCCAGCAGCTTACTACAGTTGAATTCACCCCTCCACTTT
CDR3: CASSLLQLNSPLHF

V: TRBV9
size: NA
D: NA
J: TRBJ1-6
DNA: TGTGCCAGCAGCGTAAGCCCCCAACTTAATTCACCCCTCCACTTT
CDR3: CASSVSPQLNSPLHF

V: TRBV19
size: NA
D: TRBD1
J: TRBJ1-1
DNA: TGTGCCAGCATTTTCAGGGGGCGGAACACTGAAGCTTTCTTT
CDR3: CASIFRGRNTEAFF

V: TRBV24-1
size: NA
D: NA
J: TRBJ2-5
DNA: TGTGCCACCAGTGATTTGGGACAACAAGAGACCCAGTACTTC
CDR3: CATSDLGQQETQYF

V: TRBV9
size: NA
D: TRBD1
J: TRBJ2-3
DNA: TGTGCCAGCAGCGTAGACGGAAGGGGGCTAGATACGCAGTATTTT
CDR3: CASSVDGRGLDTQYF

V: TRBV24-1
size: NA
D: TRBD1
J: TRBJ2-7
DNA: TGTGCCACCAGTGACCACCGGGACAGGGGGATTTACGAGCAGTACTTC
CDR3: CATSDHRDRGIYEQYF

V: TRBV11-2
size: NA
D: NA
J: TRBJ2-1
DNA: TGTGCCAGCAGCCCAAGGACTTCTTTAGACTCCAATGAGCAGTTCTTC
CDR3: CASSPRTSLDSNEQFF

V: TRBV11-3
size: NA
D: TRBD2
J: TRBJ2-4
DNA: TGTGCCAGCAGCCCCAGCGGGGGCGACATTCAGTACTTC
CDR3: CASSPSGGDIQYF

V: TRBV2
size: NA
D: NA
J: TRBJ1-2
DNA: TGTGCCAGCAGTGAAGCACACGGACTCTATGGCTACACCTTC
CDR3: CASSEAHGLYGYTF

V: TRBV9
size: NA
D: TRBD1
J: TRBJ2-1
DNA: TGTGCCAGCAGCGCACAGGGGGATTTGTACAATGAGCAGTTCTTC
CDR3: CASSAQGDLYNEQFF

V: TRBV5-1
size: NA
D: TRBD2
J: TRBJ2-4
DNA: TGCGCCAGCAGCTTGGGACTAGCGGGGGCGTCGGACATTCAGTACTTC
CDR3: CASSLGLAGASDIQYF

V: TRBV5-1
size: NA
D: TRBD1
J: TRBJ2-5
DNA: TGCGCCAGCAGCTTGGAGTTTTTAGGGACAGCCCAAGAGACCCAGTACTTC
CDR3: CASSLEFLGTAQETQYF

V: TRBV28
size: few
D: TRBD1
J: TRBJ1-5
DNA: TGTGCCAGCAGTTTTGGACAGGGGCGCTATCAGCCCCAGCATTTT
CDR3: CASSFGQGRYQPQHF

V: TRBV5-1
size: NA
D: NA
J: TRBJ2-5
DNA: TGCGCCAGCAGCATACAGGGTCAACAAGAGACCCAGTACTTC
CDR3: CASSIQGQQETQYF

V: TRBV5-4
size: NA
D: TRBD2
J: TRBJ2-2
DNA: TGTGCCAGCAGCTCCGGGACTAGCGGGGGGGCATGGACCGGGGAGCTGTTTTTT
CDR3: CASSSGTSGGAWTGELFF

V: TRBV6-5
size: NA
D: NA
J: TRBJ2-1
DNA: TGTGCCAGCAGTTACACTGACACTTACAATGAGCAGTTCTTC
CDR3: CASSYTDTYNEQFF

V: TRBV12-3/TRBV12-4
size: NA
D: TRBD2
J: TRBJ2-1
DNA: TGTGCCAGCGGCGGGGGGGCCCACAATGAGCAGTTCTTC
CDR3: CASGGGAHNEQFF

V: TRBV5-1
size: NA
D: NA
J: TRBJ2-7
DNA: TGCGCCAGCAGCTTTGACTCCTACTCCTACGAGCAGTACTTC
CDR3: CASSFDSYSYEQYF

V: TRBV14
size: few
D: NA
J: TRBJ2-7
DNA: TGTGCCAGCAGCCAAGTTGCAGGGGCCTACGAGCAGTACTTC
CDR3: CASSQVAGAYEQYF

V: TRBV7-9
size: NA
D: TRBD1
J: TRBJ2-7
DNA: TGTGCCAGCAGCCCGCCAGGGGGCGCCTACGAGCAGTACTTC
CDR3: CASSPPGGAYEQYF

V: TRBV19
size: NA
D: NA
J: TRBJ1-5
DNA: TGTGCCAGTAGTATACAGGGGAGGGTAAGCAATCAGCCCCAGCATTTT
CDR3: CASSIQGRVSNQPQHF

V: TRBV28
size: once
D: TRBD2
J: TRBJ2-2
DNA: TGTGCCAGCAGCCTTAACCTGGCAGGACTAGCGGAGACGAACACCGGGGAGCTGTTTTTT
CDR3: CASSLNLAGLAETNTGELFF

V: TRBV2
size: NA
D: NA
J: TRBJ2-2
DNA: TGTGCCAGCAGCCTAGGACATCCCCTGAATGGCGGGGAGCTGTTTTTT
CDR3: CASSLGHPLNGGELFF

V: TRBV9
size: NA
D: TRBD1
J: TRBJ2-1
DNA: TGTGCCAGCAGCACCCCGACAGGGGAGAATGAGCAGTTCTTC
CDR3: CASSTPTGENEQFF

V: TRBV7-9
size: NA
D: NA
J: TRBJ2-7
DNA: TGTGCCAGCAGCACCCCCCGGGTAAACTCCTACGAGCAGTACTTC
CDR3: CASSTPRVNSYEQYF

V: TRBV28
size: NA
D: NA
J: TRBJ1-2
DNA: TGTGCCAGCAGTTTCGGGGGGCTCGGGTATGGCTACACCTTC
CDR3: CASSFGGLGYGYTF

V: TRBV30
size: NA
D: TRBD1
J: TRBJ1-5
DNA: TGTGCCTGGAGTGAAGGGACAGGGGGCGGTCAGCCCCAGCATTTT
CDR3: CAWSEGTGGGQPQHF

V: TRBV28
size: NA
D: NA
J: TRBJ1-2
DNA: TGTGCCAGCAGTTTGGCAGTTGCGACTGACTATGGCTACACCTTC
CDR3: CASSLAVATDYGYTF

V: TRBV5-1
size: NA
D: NA
J: TRBJ2-7
DNA: TGCGCCAGCAGCAGGGGGTCCACCTCCTCCTACGAGCAGTACTTC
CDR3: CASSRGSTSSYEQYF

V: TRBV12-3/TRBV12-4
size: NA
D: TRBD2
J: TRBJ2-7
DNA: TGTGCCAGCAGTGTTGGACTAGCGGAGGAGTACTTC
CDR3: CASSVGLAEEYF

V: TRBV9
size: NA
D: NA
J: TRBJ2-7
DNA: TGTGCCAGCGCGACCCAGGGGTGGGACAACGAGCAGTACTTC
CDR3: CASATQGWDNEQYF

V: TRBV19
size: NA
D: TRBD2
J: TRBJ2-7
DNA: TGTGCCAGTAGTCTATCCGGGACTAGCGGGGGCTACGAGCAGTACTTC
CDR3: CASSLSGTSGGYEQYF

V: TRBV30
size: NA
D: TRBD1
J: TRBJ2-1
DNA: TGTGCCTGGAGCTCATTCAGGGGGTTGATCAATGAGCAGTTCTTC
CDR3: CAWSSFRGLINEQFF

V: TRBV28
size: NA
D: TRBD1
J: TRBJ2-7
DNA: TGTGCCAGCAGTTTCTCAGGGGGCGGTCTATACGAGCAGTACTTC
CDR3: CASSFSGGGLYEQYF

V: TRBV2
size: NA
D: TRBD1
J: TRBJ2-7
DNA: TGTGCCAGCAGCGAACAGGGGGCATACTACGAGCAGTACTTC
CDR3: CASSEQGAYYEQYF

V: TRBV9
size: NA
D: NA
J: TRBJ1-1
DNA: TGTGCCAGCAGCCCCTGGATGCAGGAGGGCACTGAAGCTTTCTTT
CDR3: CASSPWMQEGTEAFF

V: TRBV28
size: few
D: TRBD2
J: TRBJ2-7
DNA: TGTGCCAGCAGTTACATCATAGCGGGGGGGAACTCCTACGAGCAGTACTTC
CDR3: CASSYIIAGGNSYEQYF

V: TRBV15
size: once
D: TRBD1
J: TRBJ1-2
DNA: TGTGCCACCAGCAGAGGGTTGTTACGACAGGGTTGGTATGGCTACACCTTC
CDR3: CATSRGLLRQGWYGYTF

V: TRBV13
size: NA
D: TRBD1
J: TRBJ1-1
DNA: TGTGCCAGCAGCTTTTGGGGGATTACCGGGACAGGGAACACTGAAGCTTTCTTT
CDR3: CASSFWGITGTGNTEAFF

V: TRBV5-5
size: NA
D: TRBD1
J: TRBJ2-6
DNA: TGTGCCAGCAGATCCCGGACAGGGGGGGCCAACGTCCTGACTTTC
CDR3: CASRSRTGGANVLTF

V: TRBV2
size: NA
D: NA
J: TRBJ1-1
DNA: TGTGCCAGCAGTCAGGGAAGAACTGAAGCTTTCTTT
CDR3: CASSQGRTEAFF

V: TRBV2
size: NA
D: TRBD1
J: TRBJ1-5
DNA: TGTGCCAGCAAAGGACAGGCGAATCAGCCCCAGCATTTT
CDR3: CASKGQANQPQHF

V: TRBV3-1/TRBV3-2
size: NA
D: TRBD2
J: TRBJ2-1
DNA: TGTGCCAGCAGCCGACTAGCGGGCTACAATGAGCAGTTCTTC
CDR3: CASSRLAGYNEQFF

V: TRBV6-5
size: NA
D: TRBD1
J: TRBJ1-1
DNA: TGTGCCACAGAGATCTTGGGACAGGGAGGGACTGAAGCTTTCTTT
CDR3: CATEILGQGGTEAFF

V: TRBV6-1
size: NA
D: TRBD1
J: TRBJ1-2
DNA: TGTGCCAGCAGTGTATTGGGACAGGGGGCGCCGGGCTATGGCTACACCTTC
CDR3: CASSVLGQGAPGYGYTF

V: TRBV5-1
size: NA
D: TRBD1
J: TRBJ1-2
DNA: TGCGCCAGCAGCCCTCGACAGGGCAAACCCTATAACTATGGCTACACCTTC
CDR3: CASSPRQGKPYNYGYTF

V: TRBV28
size: NA
D: NA
J: TRBJ2-5
DNA: TGTGCCAGCAGTTTAGGTCGGCAGGGCCAAGAGACCCAGTACTTC
CDR3: CASSLGRQGQETQYF

V: TRBV2
size: NA
D: TRBD1
J: TRBJ1-2
DNA: TGTGCCAGCAATACAGACAGGGCCATATTACCCTATGGCTACACCTTC
CDR3: CASNTDRAILPYGYTF

V: TRBV3-1/TRBV3-2
size: NA
D: NA
J: TRBJ1-5
DNA: TGTGCCAGCAGCCAAGAAGTCCCGACAGCGAGCAATCAGCCCCAGCATTTT
CDR3: CASSQEVPTASNQPQHF

V: TRBV9
size: NA
D: NA
J: TRBJ2-7
DNA: TGTGCCAGCAACCCGACAGGCTCCTACGAGCAGTACTTC
CDR3: CASNPTGSYEQYF